Given below is one T cell receptor (beta chain) in context. Its antigen is undetermined. The germline gives CDR1 MNHGY, CDR2 SAAAGT. This CDR3 is 12 amino acids long. The V end lost 7 bases, the J end lost 9 bases, and 15 bases lay between the germline ends. The sample belongs to a study of T cells in localized non-small cell lung cancer. The repertoire was sequenced with immunoSEQ multiplex PCR; TCRdb's copy has only in-frame clones and lacks some. The repertoire holds 2,900 or so clones, 27% seen once, with 10% to 15% in the top ten. Study-level results: The appearance of a median around 57 of the top 100 tumor clones was seen in adjacent lung.

Sequencing used lung tumor tissue, obtained before any cancer treatment. The chain recombines TRBV6-8 with TRBJ1-1; tentative D call: TRBD1 (6 bases). This clonotype was obtained from a man aged 18 to 49 with stage I lung adenocarcinoma. CDR3 sequence reads: CASKGPGAKAFF. Here the CDR3 DNA reads TGTGCCAGCAAAGGTCCAGGGGCAAAAGCTTTCTTT.